The 24 T cell receptor beta chains below all came from one sample that was sequenced in a study of blood T cell repertoires in COVID-19. Libraries were prepared by immunoSEQ multiplex PCR; TCRdb keeps only in-frame clonotypes and omits some of them. The profile shows about 230,000 clones, approximately 83% of them singletons. The specimen was peripheral blood. The receptors derive from a woman aged 50 to 65 with acute or convalescent COVID-19.

The gene calls are TRBV13 and TRBJ2-3; 9 bases match TRBD1. V lost 5 bases, J lost 10 bases, and 13 bases stayed unmatched. There are 15 residues in the CDR3. Germline CDR1 PRHDT, CDR2 FYEKMQ (reference sequence). The CDR3 is CASSPGTGRVMAQYF. CDR3 DNA: TGTGCCAGCAGCCCAGGGACAGGGAGGGTCATGGCGCAGTATTTT. The variable domain in full, with the rest retrieved from reference TRBV13 and TRBJ2-3, is AAGVIQSPRHLIKEKRETATLKCYPIPRHDTVYWYQQGPGQDPQFLISFYEKMQSDKGSIPDRFSAQQFSDYHSELNMSSLELGDSALYFCASSPGTGRVMAQYFGPGTRLTVL.

This clone was found many times. This chain uses TRBV12-3 or TRBV12-4 with TRBJ2-5, with unresolved D. This CDR3 is built from 11 residues. Trimming stripped 7 bases from V and 4 bases from J, with 7 bases between. CDR3 protein: CASTHGETQYF. CDR3 bases: TGTGCCAGCACTCACGGAGAGACCCAGTACTTC.

The V and J genes are TRBV5-6 and TRBJ2-7; 8 nucleotides line up with TRBD2. The J segment lost 7 bases and the V segment lost 4 bases, leaving 16 bases of the junction unmatched. There are 16 residues in the CDR3. Germline V gene lookup returns CDR1 SGHDT and CDR2 YYEEEE. The chain's CDR3 is CASSDSVGSGGEEQYF. The DNA for the CDR3 is TGTGCCAGCAGCGACAGCGTAGGCAGCGGGGGTGAAGAGCAGTACTTC.

CDR3 sequence: CASRRTGTNTGELFF. The CDR3 DNA follows: TGTGCCAGTAGGAGGACAGGGACGAACACCGGGGAGCTGTTTTTT. The chain links TRBV19 to TRBJ2-2; the match to TRBD1 covers 8 bases. Germline CDR1 LNHDA, CDR2 SQIVND (reference sequence). CDR3 length: 15 residues. Germline trimming cut 6 bases from V and 0 bases from J; bases unmatched to any gene: 3. The variable domain in full, completed from reference TRBV19 and TRBJ2-2, reads DGGITQSPKYLFRKEGQNVTLSCEQNLNHDAMYWYRQDPGQGLRLIYYSQIVNDFQKGDIAEGYSVSREKKESFPLTVTSAQKNPTAFYLCASRRTGTNTGELFFGEGSRLTVL.

This clone was recorded once. The chain uses TRBV28 and TRBJ1-2; weak D call: TRBD1 (5 bases). CDR1 and CDR2 from the germline V gene are MDHEN and SYDVKM. The CDR3 is made up of 12 amino acids. V was cut by 5 bases and J by 8 bases, with 12 bases left in between. Here the CDR3 DNA reads TGTGCCAGCAGTCGGGGGGTAGGAGGCTACACCTTC. This sequence encodes CASSRGVGGYTF.

The chain uses TRBV4-3 and TRBJ1-1; D is undetermined. This CDR3 comprises 15 residues. V lost 1 base and J lost 0, with 9 bases in between. Germline CDR1 reads LGHNA; CDR2 reads YSLEER. The CDR3 here is CASSQGLAVNTEAFF. CDR3 in DNA: TGCGCCAGCAGCCAAGGACTCGCGGTGAACACTGAAGCTTTCTTT.

The chain employs TRBV3-1 (or the pseudogene TRBV3-2) and TRBJ2-2; 12 positions match TRBD2. CDR3 length: 17 amino acids. V shed 4 bases, J shed 8 bases, and the junction held 11 bases outside the gene matches. Germline V lookup: CDR1 LGHDT, CDR2 YNNKEL (reference sequence). Here the CDR3 reads CASSRGKTSGSSGELFF. The CDR3, as DNA: TGTGCCAGCAGCCGAGGAAAGACTAGCGGGAGCTCGGGGGAGCTGTTTTTT.

This clone was picked up a small number of times. The V gene is TRBV28, the J gene TRBJ1-6; 9 bases match TRBD1. The germline gives CDR1 MDHEN, CDR2 SYDVKM. CDR3 length equals 14 residues. With 5 bases clipped from V and 10 bases from J, the junction kept 6 bases outside the gene matches. CDR3 amino acids: CASSGGTGRSPLHF. CDR3 nucleotide sequence: TGTGCCAGCAGTGGAGGGACAGGGAGGTCACCCCTCCACTTT. The full variable domain, its missing parts supplied by reference TRBV28 and TRBJ1-6, is DVKVTQSSRYLVKRTGEKVFLECVQDMDHENMFWYRQDPGLGLRLIYFSYDVKMKEKGDIPEGYSVSREKKERFSLILESASTNQTSMYLCASSGGTGRSPLHFGNGTRLTVT.

The chain joins TRBV19 to TRBJ2-2; the match to TRBD1 covers 12 bases. Per the germline V gene, CDR1 is LNHDA and CDR2 is SQIVND (reference sequence). This CDR3 region has 17 residues. Trimming cost V 1 base and J 3 bases; bases outside gene matches: 3. The CDR3 DNA is TGTGCCAGTAGTATAGTAGGGACAGGGGGCCACACCGGGGAGCTGTTTTTT. This codes for CASSIVGTGGHTGELFF.

J is TRBJ1-1 and V is TRBV4-3; a possible D gene is TRBD1 (6 bases). The CDR3 contains 15 residues. The germline gives CDR1 LGHNA, CDR2 YSLEER. V was pared by 2 bases and J by 1 base, with 11 bases between. CDR3 DNA sequence: TGCGCCAGCAGCCAATCGGAGGACAGGAACACTGAAGCTTTCTTT. Translating it yields CASSQSEDRNTEAFF.

This clone occurred many times. The chain is built from TRBV30 and TRBJ1-5, with 9 bases fitting TRBD1. Germline CDR1 is GTSNPN and CDR2 is SVGIG (reference sequence). J lost 3 bases, V lost 1 base, and 7 bases had no gene match. The CDR3 length is 16 residues. CDR3 residues: CAWSGPGQGTNQPQHF. The CDR3 DNA reads as TGTGCCTGGAGTGGCCCGGGACAGGGAACCAATCAGCCCCAGCATTTT. Filled out from reference TRBV30 and TRBJ1-5, the complete variable domain reads SQTIHQWPATLVQPVGSPLSLECTVEGTSNPNLYWYRQAAGRGLQLLFYSVGIGQISSEVPQNLSASRPQDRQFILSSKKLLLSDSGFYLCAWSGPGQGTNQPQHFGDGTRLSIL.

The chain has TRBV29-1 and TRBJ1-6, with TRBD1 matching over 8 bases. The CDR3 loop spans 13 amino acids. CDR1 and CDR2 (germline): SQVTM, ANQGSEA. Unmatched junction bases numbered 5, after V lost 4 bases and J lost 9 bases. CDR3 loop: CSVVTGAGSPLHF. The CDR3 region has the DNA TGCAGCGTTGTGACAGGGGCCGGTTCACCCCTCCACTTT.

The chain is built from TRBV28 and TRBJ1-1; TRBD1 matches at 7 bases. Germline V CDR1 and CDR2: MDHEN, SYDVKM. V gave up 5 bases and J gave up 1 base; unmatched junction bases: 4. This CDR3 is built from 14 residues. In DNA form, the CDR3 reads TGTGCCAGCAGTACACGGACAGGGAACACTGAAGCTTTCTTT. Translating gives CASSTRTGNTEAFF. Supplemented by reference TRBV28 and TRBJ1-1, the full variable domain reads DVKVTQSSRYLVKRTGEKVFLECVQDMDHENMFWYRQDPGLGLRLIYFSYDVKMKEKGDIPEGYSVSREKKERFSLILESASTNQTSMYLCASSTRTGNTEAFFGQGTRLTVV.

The rearrangement links TRBV3-1 (or the pseudogene TRBV3-2) to TRBJ1-2, with TRBD1 identical over 7 bases. CDR1 is LGHDT, CDR2 YNNKEL, per germline (reference sequence). This CDR3 region has 15 residues. Losses at the gene ends were 0 bases for V and 5 bases for J; bases not matched to a gene: 6. The CDR3 reads CASSQDRGTDYGYTF. Here the CDR3 DNA reads TGTGCCAGCAGCCAAGATAGGGGGACAGATTATGGCTACACCTTC.

This chain connects TRBV14 to TRBJ2-7, with TRBD2 matching over 9 bases. V was clipped by 1 base and J by 3 bases; unmatched bases: 4. In germline, CDR1 is SGHDN, CDR2 FVKESK. The CDR3 consists of 15 residues. CDR3 coding DNA: TGTGCCAGCAGCCAAGGACTAGCGGTTTTCTACGAGCAGTACTTC. This gives the protein CASSQGLAVFYEQYF. Complete variable domain (other parts from reference TRBV14 and TRBJ2-7): EAGVTQFPSHSVIEKGQTVTLRCDPISGHDNLYWYRRVMGKEIKFLLHFVKESKQDESGMPNNRFLAERTGGTYSTLKVQPAELEDSGVYFCASSQGLAVFYEQYFGPGTRLTVT.

The CDR3 region has the DNA TGTGCCAGCAGTGAAGCGCTTCGGCCAGCGAGCACAGATACGCAGTATTTT. This encodes CASSEALRPASTDTQYF. The chain is built from TRBV2 and TRBJ2-3; no definite D call. Germline CDR1 and CDR2: SNHLY and FYNNEI. V was shortened by 0 bases and J by 0 bases, with 13 bases between the two germline ends. The CDR3 contains 17 residues.

V and J are TRBV6-2 or TRBV6-3 and TRBJ1-5; TRBD1 matches 7 bases. Trimming cost V 2 bases and J 2 bases; bases outside gene matches: 3. The germline gives CDR1 MNHEY, CDR2 SVGEGT. CDR3 length: 15 amino acids. CDR3 bases: TGTGCCAGCAGTTACCACAGGGGTGGCAATCAGCCCCAGCATTTT. It specifies CASSYHRGGNQPQHF.

The rearrangement joins TRBV28 to TRBJ2-2; D may be TRBD2 (6 bases). V was clipped by 3 bases and J by 6 bases, with 14 bases between them. The CDR3 extends over 15 amino acids. The V gene's germline CDR1 is MDHEN and CDR2 SYDVKM. CDR3 DNA sequence: TGTGCCAGCAGTTTTGCGGGACGCCGTTCCGGGGAGCTGTTTTTT. It yields the protein CASSFAGRRSGELFF.

The V call is TRBV5-6, the J call TRBJ1-2, with TRBD1 matching over 7 bases. The CDR3 runs to 13 residues. The ends lost 4 bases at V and 2 bases at J; junction bases unmatched: 2. Germline V CDR1 and CDR2: SGHDT, YYEEEE. The CDR3 coding sequence is TGTGCCAGCAGCCCCAGGGGGAACTATGGCTACACCTTC. It translates to CASSPRGNYGYTF.

V gene TRBV5-1 combines with J gene TRBJ1-1, with 8 positions matching TRBD1. The V gene's germline CDR1 is SGHRS and CDR2 YFSETQ. V lost 1 base, J lost 2 bases, and 4 bases stayed unmatched. The CDR3 runs to 15 residues. CDR3 region: CASSLSGQDNTEAFF. The CDR3 DNA follows: TGCGCCAGCAGCTTGTCGGGACAGGACAACACTGAAGCTTTCTTT.

The V gene is TRBV19, the J gene TRBJ2-1, with TRBD2 matching 7 bases. Germline CDR1 reads LNHDA; CDR2 reads SQIVND (reference sequence). The CDR3 sequence is 14 residues long. The ends lost 4 bases at V and 6 bases at J; junction bases unmatched: 6. CDR3 protein: CASSSGRLGNEQFF. The CDR3 DNA follows: TGTGCCAGTAGTAGCGGGAGATTGGGCAATGAGCAGTTCTTC.

The chain carries TRBV6-2 or TRBV6-3 and TRBJ2-1; 7 bases fit TRBD1. J was trimmed by 7 bases and V by 5 bases; bases with no gene match: 8. CDR3 length: 14 residues. Germline-derived CDR1 and CDR2 are MNHEY and SVGEGT. The CDR3: CASSRDSLGNEQFF. CDR3 in DNA: TGTGCCAGCAGTAGGGACAGCCTCGGGAATGAGCAGTTCTTC.

The rearrangement uses TRBV18 and TRBJ2-2; TRBD2 might be the D (5 bases). Germline V gene data show CDR1 as KGHSH and CDR2 as LQKENI. The CDR3 contains 15 residues. V was trimmed by 3 bases and J by 5 bases, leaving 13 bases between them. The CDR3 DNA sequence: TGTGCCAGCTCACCCCTCGGGGTTTCTACCGGGGAGCTGTTTTTT. Translated: CASSPLGVSTGELFF.

This clone was found a few times. Additional DNA sequences in this sample encode the identical CDR3. The chain is built from TRBV6-5 and TRBJ1-4; a weak D match, TRBD1 (6 bases). The CDR3 loop spans 14 amino acids. The germline V and J ends were trimmed by 6 bases and 0 bases, with 8 bases remaining between them. Germline assignment: CDR1 MNHEY and CDR2 SVGAGI. CDR3 sequence: CASRTGATNEKLFF. DNA of the CDR3: TGTGCCAGCAGGACAGGCGCAACTAATGAAAAACTGTTTTTT.